This TCR beta chain was observed in a study of T cells in tuberculosis. General study results and limits: Selection depended on which cryopreserved specimens were available. Active tuberculosis TCR-alpha repertoires lay closer to GMM-specific TCRs than IGRA-negative controls, suggesting clonal expansion.

The assay was immunoSEQ multiplex PCR, and TCRdb's table has in-frame clones only and misses some. The sample lists about 30,000 clones; around 93% were seen once. Indicated time point: new active TB diagnosis, blood taken before or within 7 days of starting treatment. In this sample, this clone turned up once. Its specificity is not known. The V gene lost 2 bases and the J gene lost 5 bases, with 14 bases spanning the gap. Looked up from germline, CDR1 is MGHDK and CDR2 is SYGVNS. The CDR3 has 15 residues. The V and J genes are TRBV25-1 and TRBJ2-3; possible D gene TRBD2, 7 bases. The sequencing used PBMCs, collected at tuberculosis diagnosis. The TCR originated in an adult with tuberculosis. CDR3: CASSEGGAKRDTQYF. CDR3 DNA: TGTGCCAGCAGTGAAGGGGGGGCCAAGCGAGATACGCAGTATTTT. The full variable domain, with the rest looked up from reference TRBV25-1 and TRBJ2-3, is EADIYQTPRYLVIGTGKKITLECSQTMGHDKMYWYQQDPGMELHLIHYSYGVNSTEKGDLSSESTVSRIRTEHFPLTLESARPSHTSQYLCASSEGGAKRDTQYFGPGTRLTVL.